This paragraph reports one T cell receptor beta chain. As handled by the study authors: From reference gene primer amplification, estimates of nucleated cell counts were derived. The method was immunoSEQ multiplex PCR; TCRdb's version includes in-frame clones alone and lacks a portion of them. The D gene and trimming were derived from the DNA, and the V and J assignments and clone size from that table. The sample contains about 12,000 clones, under 95% of which appear only once. This specimen comes from a study of blood T cell repertoires in COVID-19. V gave up 5 bases and J gave up 7 bases; unmatched junction bases: 10. The CDR3 extends over 15 amino acids. Germline loops: CDR1 KGHSH, CDR2 LQKENI.

The TCR originated in a man aged 65 to 85 with active COVID-19. Source material: peripheral blood. This chain links TRBV18 with TRBJ2-1, with 8 positions matching TRBD1. In nucleotides, the CDR3 is TGTGCCAGCTCAGAGGGACAGGCCCTCAGGAATGAGCAGTTCTTC. It codes for CASSEGQALRNEQFF.